These 3 T cell receptor beta chains share one sample of origin, sequenced in a study of T-cell memory formation after mild COVID-19. Using its own MiXCR run on the 5' RACE reads, TCRdb lists one record per CDR3 protein. This sample has a few hundred thousand distinct CDR3 sequences, with less than 20% found just once. Sequenced material: PBMCs or a T cell subset sorted from them (not recorded which). These TCRs come from a man aged 18 to 35 who had mild COVID-19 (a few samples of this study predate the infection). Cell type and time point are not known.

This clonotype came up many times. This sequence joins TRBV12-3 or TRBV12-4 and TRBJ2-1, with D perhaps matching TRBD1 (5 bases). The CDR3 spans 15 residues. The ends were cut back, 2 bases at V and 4 bases at J, with 12 bases in the middle. The chain's CDR3 is CASSLSGNVYNEQFF. DNA for the CDR3: TGTGCCAGCAGTTTATCAGGGAATGTTTACAATGAGCAGTTCTTC.

The chain combines TRBV6-2 or TRBV6-3 with TRBJ1-4, with TRBD1 as a possible D gene (5 bases). The CDR3 extends over 11 amino acids. From germline, CDR1 is MNHEY and CDR2 SVGEGT. The V end lost 8 bases, the J end lost 8 bases, and 9 bases lay between the germline ends. The CDR3 coding sequence is TGTGCCAGCGGTCCAGGGGAAAAACTGTTTTTT. Its translation: CASGPGEKLFF.

The rearrangement uses TRBV9 and TRBJ2-3; weak D call: TRBD1 (6 bases). The length of the CDR3 is 15 residues. Germline lookup yields CDR1 SGDLS and CDR2 YYNGEE. Trimming shortened V by 7 bases and J by 0 bases, and 15 bases separated the two germline ends. CDR3 sequence reads: CASGGQLASTDTQYF. The DNA of the CDR3 is TGTGCCAGCGGCGGACAGCTAGCTAGCACAGATACGCAGTATTTT.